This paragraph reports one T cell receptor beta chain. The method was immunoSEQ multiplex PCR; TCRdb's version includes in-frame clones alone and lacks a portion of them. The sample shows about 440,000 clones, around nine tenths of them seen only once. The sample originates from a study of blood T cell repertoires in COVID-19. In the study overall: The cDNA or gDNA used as material had been derived from T cells, B-cell-depleted T cells, or PBMCs.

Those enrolled, adults aged roughly 18 to 100 years, came from under 25 US areas. Donors were grouped by their self-reported clinical history. The receptor's source is a woman between 18 and 29 years old with acute COVID-19. The sequenced material came from PBMCs or T cells enriched from blood (not recorded which).

The CDR3 region has the DNA TGTGCCAGCTCACCCGGGACAGATGACTATGGCTACACCTTC. Its translation is CASSPGTDDYGYTF. The rearrangement joins TRBV18 to TRBJ1-2, with TRBD1 identical over 7 bases. The CDR3 contains 14 residues. In germline, CDR1 is KGHSH, CDR2 LQKENI. The V segment lost 3 bases and the J segment 3 bases; nucleotides outside the gene matches: 4. Based on the CDR3 plus reference TRBV18 and TRBJ1-2, the full variable domain is NAGVMQNPRHLVRRRGQEARLRCSPMKGHSHVYWYRQLPEEGLKFMVYLQKENIIDESGMPKERFSAEFPKEGPSILRIQQVVRGDSAAYFCASSPGTDDYGYTFGSGTRLTVV.